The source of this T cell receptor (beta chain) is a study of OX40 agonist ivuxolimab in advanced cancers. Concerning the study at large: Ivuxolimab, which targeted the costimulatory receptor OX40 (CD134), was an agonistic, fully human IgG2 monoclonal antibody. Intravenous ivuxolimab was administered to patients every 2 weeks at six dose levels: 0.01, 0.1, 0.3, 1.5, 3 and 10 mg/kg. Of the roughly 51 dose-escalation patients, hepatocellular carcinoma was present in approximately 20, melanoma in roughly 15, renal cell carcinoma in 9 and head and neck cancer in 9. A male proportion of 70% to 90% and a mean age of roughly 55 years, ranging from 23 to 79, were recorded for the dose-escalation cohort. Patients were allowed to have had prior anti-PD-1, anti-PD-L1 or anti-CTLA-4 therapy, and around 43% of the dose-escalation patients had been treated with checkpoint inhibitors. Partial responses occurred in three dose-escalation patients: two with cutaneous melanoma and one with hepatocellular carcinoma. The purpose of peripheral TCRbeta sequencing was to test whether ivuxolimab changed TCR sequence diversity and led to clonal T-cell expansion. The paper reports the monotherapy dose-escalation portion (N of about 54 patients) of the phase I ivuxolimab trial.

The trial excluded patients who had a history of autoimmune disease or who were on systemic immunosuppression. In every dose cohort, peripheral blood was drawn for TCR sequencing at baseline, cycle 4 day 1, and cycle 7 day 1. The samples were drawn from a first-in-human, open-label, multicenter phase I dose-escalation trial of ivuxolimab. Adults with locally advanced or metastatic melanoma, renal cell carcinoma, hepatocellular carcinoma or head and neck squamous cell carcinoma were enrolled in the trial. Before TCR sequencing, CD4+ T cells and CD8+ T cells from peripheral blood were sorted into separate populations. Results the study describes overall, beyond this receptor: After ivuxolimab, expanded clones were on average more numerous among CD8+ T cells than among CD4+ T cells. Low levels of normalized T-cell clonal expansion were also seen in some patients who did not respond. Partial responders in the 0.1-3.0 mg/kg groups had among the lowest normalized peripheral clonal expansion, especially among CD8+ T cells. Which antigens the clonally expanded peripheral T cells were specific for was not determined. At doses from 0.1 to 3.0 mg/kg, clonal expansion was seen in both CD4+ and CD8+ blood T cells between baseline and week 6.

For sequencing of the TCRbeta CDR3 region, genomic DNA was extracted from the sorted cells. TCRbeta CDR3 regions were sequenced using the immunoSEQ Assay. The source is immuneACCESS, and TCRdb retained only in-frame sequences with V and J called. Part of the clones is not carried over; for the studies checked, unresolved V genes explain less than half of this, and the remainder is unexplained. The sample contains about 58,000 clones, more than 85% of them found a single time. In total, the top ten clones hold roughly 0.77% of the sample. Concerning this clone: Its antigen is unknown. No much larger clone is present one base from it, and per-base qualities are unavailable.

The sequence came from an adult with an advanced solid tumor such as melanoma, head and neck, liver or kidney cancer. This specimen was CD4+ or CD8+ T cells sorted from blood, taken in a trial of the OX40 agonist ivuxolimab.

The nucleotide sequence reads as follows: TGTGCCAGCAGGAAGACAAGTACCACAGATACGCAGTATTTT. It translates as CASRKTSTTDTQYF. The receptor chain draws on TRBV7-3 and TRBJ2-3, with the D gene call left open. CDR1 and CDR2, per the germline V gene, are SGHTA and FQGTGA. Measured from the cysteine to the phenylalanine, the CDR3 is 14 residues long. The read is trimmed to its CDR3 DNA, 42 bases read in frame from base 1. Between the V and J ends, shortened by 6 bases and 2 bases respectively, the junction contains 12 bases.